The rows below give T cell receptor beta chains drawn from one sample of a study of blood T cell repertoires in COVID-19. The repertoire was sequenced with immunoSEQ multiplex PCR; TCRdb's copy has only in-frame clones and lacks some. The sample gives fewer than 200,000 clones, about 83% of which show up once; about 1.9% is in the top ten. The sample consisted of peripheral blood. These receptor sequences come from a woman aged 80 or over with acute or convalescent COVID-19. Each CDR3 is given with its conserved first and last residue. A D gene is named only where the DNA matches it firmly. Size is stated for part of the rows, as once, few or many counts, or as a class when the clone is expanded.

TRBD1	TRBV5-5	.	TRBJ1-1	CASSRVGTANTEAFF	TGTGCCAGCAGCCGGGTCGGGACAGCGAACACTGAAGCTTTCTTT
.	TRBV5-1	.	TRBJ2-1	CASSLGGPSQDEQFF	TGCGCCAGCAGCTTGGGCGGGCCCTCGCAAGATGAGCAGTTCTTC
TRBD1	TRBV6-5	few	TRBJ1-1	CASYRGDTEAFF	TGTGCCAGCTACAGGGGTGACACTGAAGCTTTCTTT
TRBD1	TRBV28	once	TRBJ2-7	CASRGQGGSRSEQYF	TGTGCCAGCAGAGGACAGGGCGGCTCCAGGAGCGAGCAGTACTTC
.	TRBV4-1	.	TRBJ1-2	CASSQGLPGGYGYTF	TGCGCCAGCAGCCAAGGCCTCCCCGGCGGCTATGGCTACACCTTC
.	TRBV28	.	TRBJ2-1	CAAVSSYNEQFF	TGTGCCGCCGTGAGCTCCTACAATGAGCAGTTCTTC
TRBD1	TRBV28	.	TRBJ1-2	CASRSRGTGYGYTF	TGTGCCAGCAGGTCAAGGGGGACAGGCTATGGCTACACCTTC
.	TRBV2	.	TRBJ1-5	CASSESFNSNQPQHF	TGTGCCAGCAGTGAATCTTTTAATAGCAATCAGCCCCAGCATTTT
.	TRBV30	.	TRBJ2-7	CAWSSFAGPSYEQYF	TGTGCCTGGAGTAGCTTCGCTGGTCCCTCCTACGAGCAGTACTTC
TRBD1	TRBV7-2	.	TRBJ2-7	CASSQGQASSYEQYF	TGTGCCAGCAGCCAAGGACAGGCCAGCTCCTACGAGCAGTACTTC
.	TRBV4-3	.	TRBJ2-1	CASSQGMVAGNEQFF	TGCGCCAGCAGCCAAGGAATGGTCGCAGGCAATGAGCAGTTCTTC
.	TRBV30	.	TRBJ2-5	CAWGRRPGETQYF	TGTGCCTGGGGGAGGCGGCCCGGGGAGACCCAGTACTTC
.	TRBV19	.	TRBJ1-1	CASSGDGGEAFF	TGTGCCAGTAGTGGAGACGGGGGGGAAGCTTTCTTT
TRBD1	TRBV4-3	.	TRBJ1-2	CASSQDAGQGNGYTF	TGCGCCAGCAGCCAAGACGCGGGACAGGGTAACGGCTACACCTTC
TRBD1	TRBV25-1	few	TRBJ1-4	CASSASPGTENEKLFF	TGTGCCAGCAGTGCATCCCCCGGGACAGAAAATGAAAAACTGTTTTTT
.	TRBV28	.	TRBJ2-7	CASSGYSQYF	TGTGCCAGCAGTGGGTACAGTCAGTACTTC
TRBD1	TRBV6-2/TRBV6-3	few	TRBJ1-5	CASSTLDRDQPQHF	TGTGCCAGCAGTACCCTCGACAGGGACCAGCCCCAGCATTTT
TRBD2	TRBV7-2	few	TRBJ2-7	CASSFGLAGSYEQYF	TGTGCCAGCAGCTTCGGACTAGCGGGATCCTACGAGCAGTACTTC
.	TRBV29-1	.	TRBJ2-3	CSGQPSGTDTQYF	TGCAGCGGGCAGCCTAGCGGCACAGATACGCAGTATTTT
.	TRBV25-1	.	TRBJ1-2	CASSDLIYGYTF	TGTGCCAGCAGCGACTTGATCTATGGCTACACCTTC
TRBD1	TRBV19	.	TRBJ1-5	CASSKDRALDQPQHF	TGTGCCAGTAGTAAAGACAGGGCCCTAGATCAGCCCCAGCATTTT
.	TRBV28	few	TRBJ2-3	CASSSQGGSTDTQYF	TGTGCCAGCAGTAGCCAGGGCGGAAGCACAGATACGCAGTATTTT
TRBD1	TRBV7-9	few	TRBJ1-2	CASSLLSGQDGYTF	TGTGCCAGCAGCTTATTGTCGGGACAGGATGGCTACACCTTC
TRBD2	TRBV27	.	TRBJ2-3	CASSLAGGRTDTQYF	TGTGCCAGCAGTCTAGCGGGGGGCCGCACAGATACGCAGTATTTT
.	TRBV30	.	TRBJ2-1	CAWRDRFQFF	TGTGCCTGGAGAGACAGGTTCCAGTTCTTC
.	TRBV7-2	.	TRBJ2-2	CASSRWGPNTGELFF	TGTGCCAGCAGCCGCTGGGGGCCGAACACCGGGGAGCTGTTTTTT
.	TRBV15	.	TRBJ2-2	CATSSPQYWNTGELFF	TGTGCCACCAGCAGCCCACAGTACTGGAACACCGGGGAGCTGTTTTTT
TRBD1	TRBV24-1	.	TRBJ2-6	CATSDWSGGTMANVLTF	TGTGCCACCAGTGATTGGTCAGGGGGTACTATGGCCAACGTCCTGACTTTC
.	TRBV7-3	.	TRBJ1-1	CASSLNQRARNTEAFF	TGTGCCAGCAGCTTAAACCAGAGGGCTAGGAACACTGAAGCTTTCTTT
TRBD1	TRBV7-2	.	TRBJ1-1	CASSQGDTRGDEAFF	TGTGCCAGCAGCCAGGGGGACACCCGAGGGGATGAAGCTTTCTTT
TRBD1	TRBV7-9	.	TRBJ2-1	CASSLGGTGLDEQFF	TGTGCCAGCAGCTTAGGTGGGACAGGGTTAGATGAGCAGTTCTTC
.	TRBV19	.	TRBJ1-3	CASSIIPGQSSGNTIYF	TGTGCCAGTAGTATTATTCCCGGACAGAGCTCTGGAAACACCATATATTTT
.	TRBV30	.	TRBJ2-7	CAWGISYEQYF	TGTGCCTGGGGCATCAGTTACGAGCAGTACTTC
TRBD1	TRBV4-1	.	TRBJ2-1	CASSPSSAQGAGVNEQFF	TGCGCCAGCAGCCCCTCATCCGCACAGGGGGCTGGGGTCAATGAGCAGTTCTTC